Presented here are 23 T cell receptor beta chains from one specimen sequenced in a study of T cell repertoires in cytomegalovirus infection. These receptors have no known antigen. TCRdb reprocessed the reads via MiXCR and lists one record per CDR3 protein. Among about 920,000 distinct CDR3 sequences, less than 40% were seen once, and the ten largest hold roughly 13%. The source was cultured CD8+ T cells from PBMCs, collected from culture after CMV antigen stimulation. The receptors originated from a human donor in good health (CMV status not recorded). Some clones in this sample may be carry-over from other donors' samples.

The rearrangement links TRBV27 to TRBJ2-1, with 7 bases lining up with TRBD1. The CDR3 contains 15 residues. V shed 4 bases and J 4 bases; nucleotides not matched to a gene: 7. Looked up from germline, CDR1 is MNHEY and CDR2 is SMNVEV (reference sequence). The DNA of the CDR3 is TGTGCCAGCAGTTCGGGACAGCCTGTTTACAATGAGCAGTTCTTC. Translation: CASSSGQPVYNEQFF.

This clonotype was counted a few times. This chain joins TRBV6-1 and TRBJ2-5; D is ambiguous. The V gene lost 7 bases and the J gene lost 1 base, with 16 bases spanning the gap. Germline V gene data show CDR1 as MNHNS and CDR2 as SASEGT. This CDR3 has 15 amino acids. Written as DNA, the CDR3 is TGTGCCAGCACCCCGTTTCTGGATCCCCAAGAGACCCAGTACTTC. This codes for CASTPFLDPQETQYF.

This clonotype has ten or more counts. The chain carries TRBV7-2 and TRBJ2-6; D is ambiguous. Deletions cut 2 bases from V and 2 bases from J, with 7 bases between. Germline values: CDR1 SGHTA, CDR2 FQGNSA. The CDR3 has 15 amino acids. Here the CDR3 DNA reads TGTGCCAGCAGCTTATTCGGGCCTGGGGCCAACGTCCTGACTTTC. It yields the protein CASSLFGPGANVLTF.

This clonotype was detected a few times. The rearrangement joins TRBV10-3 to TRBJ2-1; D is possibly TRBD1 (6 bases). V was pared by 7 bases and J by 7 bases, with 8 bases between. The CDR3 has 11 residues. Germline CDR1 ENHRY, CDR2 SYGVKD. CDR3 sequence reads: CAITQGNEQFF. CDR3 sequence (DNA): TGTGCCATCACCCAGGGGAATGAGCAGTTCTTC.

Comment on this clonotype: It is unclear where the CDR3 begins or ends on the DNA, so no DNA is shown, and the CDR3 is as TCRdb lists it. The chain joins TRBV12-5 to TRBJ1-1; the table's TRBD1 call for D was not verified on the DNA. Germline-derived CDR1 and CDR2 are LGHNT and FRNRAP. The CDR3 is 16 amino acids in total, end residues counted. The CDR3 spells CASGLGMGQVNTEAFF.

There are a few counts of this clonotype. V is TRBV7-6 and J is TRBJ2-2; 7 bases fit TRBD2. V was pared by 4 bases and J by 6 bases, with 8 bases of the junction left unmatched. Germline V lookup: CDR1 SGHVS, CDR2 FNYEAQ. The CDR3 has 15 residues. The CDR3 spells CASSSGTRGAGELFF. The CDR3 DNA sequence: TGTGCCAGCAGCTCCGGGACTCGGGGGGCCGGGGAGCTGTTTTTT.

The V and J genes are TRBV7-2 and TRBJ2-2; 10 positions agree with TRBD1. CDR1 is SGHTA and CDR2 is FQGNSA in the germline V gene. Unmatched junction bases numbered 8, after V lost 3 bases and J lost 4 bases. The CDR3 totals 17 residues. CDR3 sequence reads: CASSFPRDRGGTGELFF. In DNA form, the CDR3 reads TGTGCCAGCAGCTTCCCCAGGGACAGGGGCGGCACCGGGGAGCTGTTTTTT.

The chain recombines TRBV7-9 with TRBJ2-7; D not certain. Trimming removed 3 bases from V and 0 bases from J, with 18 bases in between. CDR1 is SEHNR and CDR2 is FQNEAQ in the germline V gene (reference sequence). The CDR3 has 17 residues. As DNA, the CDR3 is TGTGCCAGCAGCTTTCTGGGTGGTCCGTTGGGCTCCTACGAGCAGTACGTC. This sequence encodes CASSFLGGPLGSYEQYV.

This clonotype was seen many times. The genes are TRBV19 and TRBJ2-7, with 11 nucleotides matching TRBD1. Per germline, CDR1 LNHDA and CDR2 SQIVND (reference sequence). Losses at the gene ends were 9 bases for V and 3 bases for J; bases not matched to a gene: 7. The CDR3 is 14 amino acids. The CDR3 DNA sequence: TGTGCCAGCAGTCCCGGGACAGGGGGCTACGAGCAGTACTTC. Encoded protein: CASSPGTGGYEQYF.

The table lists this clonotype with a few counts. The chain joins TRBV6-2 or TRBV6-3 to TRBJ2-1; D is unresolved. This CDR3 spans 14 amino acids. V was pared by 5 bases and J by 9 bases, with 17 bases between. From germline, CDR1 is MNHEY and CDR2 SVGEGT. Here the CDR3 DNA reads TGTGCCAGCAGTCAAACACCTGAGACATTTGAGCAGTTCTTC. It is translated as CASSQTPETFEQFF.

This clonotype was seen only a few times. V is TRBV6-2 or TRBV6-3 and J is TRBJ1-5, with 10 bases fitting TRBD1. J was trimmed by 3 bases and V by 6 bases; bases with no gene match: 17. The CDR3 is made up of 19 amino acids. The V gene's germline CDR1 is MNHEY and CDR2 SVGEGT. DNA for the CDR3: TGTGCCAGCAGCCCCTGGTCCCGGGACAGGGGAAGAGTCAATCAGCCCCAGCATTTT. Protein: CASSPWSRDRGRVNQPQHF.

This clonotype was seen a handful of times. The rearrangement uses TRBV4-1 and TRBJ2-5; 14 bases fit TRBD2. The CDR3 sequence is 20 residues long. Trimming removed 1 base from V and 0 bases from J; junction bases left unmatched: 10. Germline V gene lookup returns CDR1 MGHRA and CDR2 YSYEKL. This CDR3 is CASSQGPSGLAGGYQETQYF. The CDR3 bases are TGCGCCAGCAGCCAAGGGCCTTCCGGACTAGCGGGGGGTTACCAAGAGACCCAGTACTTC.

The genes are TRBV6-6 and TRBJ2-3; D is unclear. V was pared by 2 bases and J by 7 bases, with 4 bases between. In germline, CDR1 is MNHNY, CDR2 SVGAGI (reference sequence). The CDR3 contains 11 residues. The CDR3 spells CASSYENTQYF. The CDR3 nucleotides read TGTGCCAGCAGTTACGAGAATACGCAGTATTTT.

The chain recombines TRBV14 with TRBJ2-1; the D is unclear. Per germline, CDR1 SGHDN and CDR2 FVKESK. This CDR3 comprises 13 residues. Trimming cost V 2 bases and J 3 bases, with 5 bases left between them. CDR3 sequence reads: CASSQMGYNEQFF. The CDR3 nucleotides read TGTGCCAGCAGCCAAATGGGCTACAATGAGCAGTTCTTC.

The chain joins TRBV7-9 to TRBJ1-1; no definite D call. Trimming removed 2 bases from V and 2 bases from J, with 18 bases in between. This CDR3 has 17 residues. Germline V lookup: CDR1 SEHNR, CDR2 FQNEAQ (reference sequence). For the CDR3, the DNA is TGTGCCAGCAGCTTAAAACGTGGCATGTCTACCAACACTGAAGCTTTCTTT. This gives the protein CASSLKRGMSTNTEAFF.

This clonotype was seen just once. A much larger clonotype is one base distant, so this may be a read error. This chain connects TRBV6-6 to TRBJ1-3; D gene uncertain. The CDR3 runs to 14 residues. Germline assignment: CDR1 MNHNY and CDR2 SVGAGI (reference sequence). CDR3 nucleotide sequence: TGTGCCAGCAGTCCGATGAGCTCTGGAAACACCTTATATTTT. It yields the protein CASSPMSSGNTLYF.

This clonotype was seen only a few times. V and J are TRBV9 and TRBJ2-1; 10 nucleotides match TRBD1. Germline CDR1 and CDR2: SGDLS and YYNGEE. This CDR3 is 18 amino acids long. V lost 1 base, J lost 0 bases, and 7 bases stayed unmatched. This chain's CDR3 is CASSVPRTGGASYNEQFF. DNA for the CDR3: TGTGCCAGCAGCGTACCTCGGACAGGGGGAGCCTCCTACAATGAGCAGTTCTTC.

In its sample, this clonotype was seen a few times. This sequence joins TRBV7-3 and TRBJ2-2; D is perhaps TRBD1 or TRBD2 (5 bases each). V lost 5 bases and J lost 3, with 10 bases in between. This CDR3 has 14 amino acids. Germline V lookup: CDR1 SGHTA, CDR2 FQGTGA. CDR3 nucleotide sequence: TGTGCCAGCAGCCCGGGGCCTGACACCGGGGAGCTGTTTTTT. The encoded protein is CASSPGPDTGELFF.

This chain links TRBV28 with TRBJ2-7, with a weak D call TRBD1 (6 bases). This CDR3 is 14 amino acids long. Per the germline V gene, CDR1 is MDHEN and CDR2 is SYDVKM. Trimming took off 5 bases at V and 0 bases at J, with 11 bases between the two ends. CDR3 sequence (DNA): TGTGCCAGCAGTCAGGGGTTTTACTCCTACGAGCAGTACTTC. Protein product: CASSQGFYSYEQYF.

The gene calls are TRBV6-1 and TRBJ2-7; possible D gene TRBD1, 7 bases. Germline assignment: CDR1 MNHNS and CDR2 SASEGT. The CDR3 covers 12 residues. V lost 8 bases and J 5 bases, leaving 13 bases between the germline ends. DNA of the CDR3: TGTGCCAGCGGACAGGCGGGAAACGAGCAGTACGTC. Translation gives CASGQAGNEQYV.

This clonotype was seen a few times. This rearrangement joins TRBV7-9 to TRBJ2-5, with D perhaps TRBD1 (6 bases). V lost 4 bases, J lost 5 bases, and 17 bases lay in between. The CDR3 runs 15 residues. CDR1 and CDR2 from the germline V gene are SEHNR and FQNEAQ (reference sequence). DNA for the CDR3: TGTGCCAGCAGCTCAATCCAGGGGCAGGGGGAGACCCAGTACTTC. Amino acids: CASSSIQGQGETQYF.

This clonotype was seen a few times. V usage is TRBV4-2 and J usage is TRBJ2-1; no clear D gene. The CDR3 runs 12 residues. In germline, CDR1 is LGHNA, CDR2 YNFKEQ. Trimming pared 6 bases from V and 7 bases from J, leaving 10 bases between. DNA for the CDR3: TGTGCCAGCAGGGGGTCGATTAATGAGCAGTTCTTC. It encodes CASRGSINEQFF.

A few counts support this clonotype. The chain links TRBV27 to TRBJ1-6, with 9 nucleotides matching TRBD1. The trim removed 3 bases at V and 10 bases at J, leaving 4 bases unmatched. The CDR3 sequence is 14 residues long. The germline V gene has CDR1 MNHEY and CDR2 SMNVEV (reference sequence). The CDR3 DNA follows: TGTGCCAGCAGTTTTGGGACAGGGAAATCACCCCTCCACTTT. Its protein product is CASSFGTGKSPLHF.